What follows are 15 T cell receptor beta chains derived from one specimen sequenced in a study of beta chain features in type 1 diabetes. Antigens of these TCRs are unknown. The sequenced template was cDNA made from the entire isolated RNA. Profiling relied on immunoSEQ multiplex PCR, and the TCRdb table lists in-frame clones only, not all of them. This sample yields 200,000 to 250,000 clones, of which approximately 13% are seen a single time; about 0.019% belongs to the top ten. Study-level points and caveats: In all four CD4+ subsets, TCRB CDR3 length was significantly, moderately reduced in type 1 diabetes.

Specimen: naive CD4+ T cells from blood. Receptor source: a man younger than 40 with type 1 diabetes.

This clone has just a few counts. V usage is TRBV5-1 and J usage is TRBJ2-3, with 9 bases that match TRBD2. From germline, CDR1 is SGHRS and CDR2 YFSETQ. V lost 3 bases, J lost 15 bases, and 5 bases stayed unmatched. This CDR3 spans 11 amino acids. The DNA for the CDR3 is TGCGCCAGCAGCTATTCGGGACTAGCCTATTTT. Its protein is CASSYSGLAYF.

This chain uses TRBV30 with TRBJ1-2; maybe TRBD1 (5 bases). Trimming removed 7 bases from V and 5 bases from J, with 17 bases in between. CDR1 GTSNPN and CDR2 SVGIG come from the germline V gene (reference sequence). This CDR3 is built from 13 residues. CDR3 DNA sequence: TGTGCCTTAACAGGCACCCGAAATTATGGCTACACCTTC. It is translated as CALTGTRNYGYTF.

The chain employs TRBV9 and TRBJ2-7; the D is unclear. V was trimmed by 0 bases and J by 3 bases, leaving 10 bases between them. This CDR3 contains 14 residues. In germline, CDR1 is SGDLS, CDR2 YYNGEE. The CDR3 loop is CASSVDVQYYEQYF. The CDR3 DNA sequence: TGTGCCAGCAGCGTAGATGTACAGTACTACGAGCAGTACTTC. Drawing the rest from reference TRBV9 and TRBJ2-7, the complete variable domain is DSGVTQTPKHLITATGQRVTLRCSPRSGDLSVYWYQQSLDQGLQFLIQYYNGEERAKGNILERFSAQQFPDLHSELNLSSLELGDSALYFCASSVDVQYYEQYFGPGTRLTVT.

This rearrangement joins TRBV27 to TRBJ1-2; 9 bases agree with TRBD1. J lost 5 bases, V lost 8 bases, and 6 bases had no gene match. The germline gives CDR1 MNHEY, CDR2 SMNVEV (reference sequence). The CDR3 sequence is 13 residues long. Written as DNA, the CDR3 is TGTGCCAGCGACCTGGGACAGGGTTATGGCTACACCTTC. Encoded protein: CASDLGQGYGYTF.

This clone was counted a few times. The chain is built from TRBV19 and TRBJ2-5; 8 bases agree with TRBD1. Trimming removed 5 bases from V and 6 bases from J; junction bases left unmatched: 8. This CDR3 is 14 amino acids long. Germline CDR1 LNHDA, CDR2 SQIVND (reference sequence). DNA for the CDR3: TGTGCCAGTAGTCCCACAGGGGGAAGGCAGACCCAGTACTTC. Its translation is CASSPTGGRQTQYF.

This clone was observed a few times. V usage is TRBV2 and J usage is TRBJ1-2; D is uncertain. This CDR3 contains 14 residues. V gave up 3 bases and J gave up 2 bases, with 10 bases separating them. Germline-derived CDR1 and CDR2 are SNHLY and FYNNEI. CDR3 nucleotide sequence: TGTGCCAGCAGTGAGCGGGGATCGAACTATGGCTACACCTTC. This gives the protein CASSERGSNYGYTF.

This clone occurred a few times. For the CDR3, the DNA is TGTGCCAGCAGCGACAGGGGGCGAATGAACACTGAAGCTTTCTTT. This translates into CASSDRGRMNTEAFF. The V and J genes are TRBV11-3 and TRBJ1-1; 10 nucleotides align to TRBD1. Looked up from germline, CDR1 is SGHNT and CDR2 is YENEEA. This CDR3 comprises 15 residues. V lost 5 bases, J lost 0 bases, and 3 bases stayed unmatched.

The chain combines TRBV18 with TRBJ1-2; unclear D gene. Deletions cut 6 bases from V and 3 bases from J, with 17 bases between. Germline V gene sequence: CDR1 KGHSH, CDR2 LQKENI. The CDR3 contains 15 residues. CDR3 DNA sequence: TGTGCCAGCTCCCCCCTGCCGGGGTCTGACTATGGCTACACCTTC. It is translated as CASSPLPGSDYGYTF.

The gene calls are TRBV9 and TRBJ2-5, with 10 bases fitting TRBD1. Germline trimming cut 4 bases from V and 5 bases from J; bases unmatched to any gene: 14. Germline assignment: CDR1 SGDLS and CDR2 YYNGEE. CDR3 length equals 17 residues. For the CDR3, the DNA is TGTGCCAGCAGCCCACATGGGGGGACAGGGGCGGCGGAGACCCAGTACTTC. Protein product: CASSPHGGTGAAETQYF.

This clone has a handful of counts. The genes are TRBV4-1 and TRBJ2-6; 10 nucleotides agree with TRBD1. CDR3 size: 18 residues. J was trimmed by 0 bases and V by 7 bases; bases with no gene match: 9. The germline CDR1 and CDR2 sequences are MGHRA and YSYEKL. The CDR3 DNA is TGCGCCAGCAAAGGGACAGGGGCCCAGGACTCTGGGGCCAACGTCCTGACTTTC. This encodes CASKGTGAQDSGANVLTF.

This clone turned up a few times. The genes are TRBV30 and TRBJ1-3; weak D call: TRBD1 (5 bases). The CDR3 has 13 amino acids. CDR1 GTSNPN and CDR2 SVGIG come from the germline V gene (reference sequence). V was cut by 5 bases and J by 0 bases, with 8 bases left in between. CDR3 amino acids: CAWVDNSGNTIYF. CDR3 DNA sequence: TGTGCCTGGGTGGACAACTCTGGAAACACCATATATTTT. Complete variable domain (other parts from reference TRBV30 and TRBJ1-3): SQTIHQWPATLVQPVGSPLSLECTVEGTSNPNLYWYRQAAGRGLQLLFYSVGIGQISSEVPQNLSASRPQDRQFILSSKKLLLSDSGFYLCAWVDNSGNTIYFGEGSWLTVV.

The gene calls are TRBV5-1 and TRBJ2-1; possibly TRBD1 for D (6 bases). CDR1 is SGHRS and CDR2 is YFSETQ in the germline V gene. The CDR3 covers 15 residues. V lost 5 bases and J lost 5, with 17 bases in between. CDR3 in amino acids: CASRYPGQEDNEQFF. CDR3 sequence (DNA): TGCGCCAGCAGATATCCGGGACAAGAGGACAATGAGCAGTTCTTC.

The rearrangement links TRBV7-9 to TRBJ1-6; unclear D gene. V shed 5 bases and J shed 10 bases, with 12 bases lying between them. Germline V gives CDR1 SEHNR, CDR2 FQNEAQ (reference sequence). CDR3 size: 13 residues. In nucleotides, the CDR3 is TGTGCCAGCAGCCACCGGGAGGACTCACCCCTCCACTTT. It encodes CASSHREDSPLHF.

Comments on this clone: Other DNA sequences of this sample code for an identical CDR3. The chain couples TRBV7-2 to TRBJ2-7; 7 bases fit TRBD2. CDR1 SGHTA and CDR2 FQGNSA come from the germline V gene. The CDR3 totals 13 residues. Trimming cost V 0 bases and J 4 bases; bases outside gene matches: 0. CDR3 amino acids: CASSLAGGYEQYF. As DNA, the CDR3 is TGTGCCAGCAGCTTAGCGGGAGGGTACGAGCAGTACTTC.

The chain is built from TRBV7-9 and TRBJ1-6; TRBD1 is a possible D gene (5 bases). The CDR3 covers 16 residues. The V and J ends lost 4 bases and 7 bases respectively, with 17 bases between them. The germline gives CDR1 SEHNR, CDR2 FQNEAQ (reference sequence). Here the CDR3 DNA reads TGTGCCAGCAGCTCCCTCCTGGGGGGAGGGAATTCACCCCTCCACTTT. Amino acids: CASSSLLGGGNSPLHF.